This T cell receptor beta chain was profiled in a study of control samples from healthy donors and cancer patients. Measured with immunoSEQ multiplex PCR; TCRdb has only the in-frame clones, and not every one. The sample lists approximately 110,000 clones, about nine tenths seen once, with less than 9% in the top ten. V lost 3 bases to trimming and J lost 0 bases, with 18 bases between them. CDR1 MDHEN and CDR2 SYDVKM come from the germline V gene. The CDR3 contains 17 residues. The sample comprised blood. V gene TRBV28 combines with J gene TRBJ2-7, with a weak D call TRBD1 (5 bases). The sequence was obtained from a woman aged 18-29 years in good health. CDR3 coding DNA: TGTGCCAGCAGTTTGGGAAGAGACAGATTCTACTCCTACGAGCAGTACTTC. Translating gives CASSLGRDRFYSYEQYF.